Presented here are 28 T cell receptor beta chains from one specimen sequenced in a study of naive and memory T cell subsets. An equimolar mix of two oligonucleotides served as the beta constant-region primer for TRBC1 and TRBC2. TCRdb processed the UMI-ligation and nested PCR reads anew with MiXCR; each CDR3 protein has one entry. Of 130,000 to 150,000 distinct CDR3 sequences listed, over 15% were seen once; the top ten hold just over 0.14%. Sample: naive CD4+ T cells from blood. The receptors here all came from a human donor in good health.

Only a few counts were recorded for this clonotype. The CDR3 sequence: CSAYGLDRSYNEQFF. The CDR3 bases are TGCAGTGCGTATGGACTGGACCGCTCCTACAATGAGCAGTTCTTC. The rearrangement joins TRBV20-1 to TRBJ2-1, with a possible D match to TRBD2 (5 bases). The germline CDR1 and CDR2 sequences are DFQATT and SNEGSKA (reference sequence). The ends were cut back, 6 bases at V and 0 bases at J, with 15 bases in the middle. The CDR3 extends over 15 amino acids.

V is TRBV4-2 and J is TRBJ1-1; D not certain. Germline-derived CDR1 and CDR2 are LGHNA and YNFKEQ. The V end lost 0 bases, the J end lost 12 bases, and 17 bases lay between the germline ends. CDR3 length equals 14 residues. The CDR3 reads CASSQETHRSVTFF. The CDR3 DNA reads as TGTGCCAGCAGCCAAGAGACCCACCGATCGGTGACTTTCTTT.

This clonotype has a handful of counts. This chain uses TRBV10-3 with TRBJ1-1; tentatively, D is TRBD1 (5 bases). Deletions cut 2 bases from V and 7 bases from J, with 8 bases between. The CDR3 is made up of 12 amino acids. From germline, CDR1 is ENHRY and CDR2 SYGVKD. The chain's CDR3 is CAISERRGEAFF. The CDR3 DNA follows: TGTGCCATCAGTGAGAGGAGGGGTGAAGCTTTCTTT.

Many counts were recorded for this clonotype. CDR3 in DNA: TGCGCCAGCAGCCCCCAGCGGGAGGGGGCCTACGAGCAGTACTTC. It encodes CASSPQREGAYEQYF. This chain joins TRBV5-1 and TRBJ2-7, with 10 bases fitting TRBD2. CDR1 is SGHRS, CDR2 YFSETQ, per germline. V was pared by 4 bases and J by 2 bases, with 6 bases of the junction left unmatched. The CDR3 length is 15 residues.

This clonotype came up a few times. This chain links TRBV5-1 with TRBJ2-7, with a weak D call TRBD1 (6 bases). The CDR3 covers 15 residues. The germline gives CDR1 SGHRS, CDR2 YFSETQ. V lost 7 bases to trimming and J lost 7 bases, with 24 bases between them. The CDR3 DNA reads TGCGCCAGCTCCCAGACCGGGACACTAGGGGCGGAGCAGTACTTC. Amino acids: CASSQTGTLGAEQYF.

The J gene is TRBJ2-3, the V gene TRBV20-1, with D perhaps TRBD1 (6 bases). V was pared by 5 bases and J by 5 bases, with 17 bases between. Germline CDR1 DFQATT, CDR2 SNEGSKA (reference sequence). There are 14 residues in the CDR3. CDR3 sequence reads: CSAVQRVGGDTQYF. Here the CDR3 DNA reads TGCAGTGCTGTTCAAAGGGTAGGGGGAGATACGCAGTATTTT.

For the CDR3, the DNA is TGTGCCAGCATCAATGGGGGGTTCGCTAACTATGGCTACACCTTC. Its translation: CASINGGFANYGYTF. The rearrangement joins TRBV6-9 to TRBJ1-2; perhaps TRBD1 as D (5 bases). Germline V gene sequence: CDR1 MNHGY, CDR2 SVAAGI. The V end lost 7 bases, the J end lost 0 bases, and 15 bases lay between the germline ends. The CDR3 covers 15 residues.

This clonotype was seen a handful of times. This chain joins TRBV28 and TRBJ2-5; D remains unclear. The CDR3 contains 14 residues. V was trimmed by 3 bases and J by 3 bases, leaving 11 bases between them. Germline V gene sequence: CDR1 MDHEN, CDR2 SYDVKM. Here the CDR3 DNA reads TGTGCCAGCAGTTTTGGGCAGGCGAAAGAGACCCAGTACTTC. Residues: CASSFGQAKETQYF.

The V gene is TRBV20-1, the J gene TRBJ2-1, with D uncertain. V lost 2 bases and J lost 0, with 8 bases in between. Germline V CDR1 and CDR2: DFQATT, SNEGSKA (reference sequence). The CDR3 extends over 14 amino acids. CDR3 DNA sequence: TGCAGTGCTAGACTTCCAACCTCCTACAATGAGCAGTTCTTC. As protein: CSARLPTSYNEQFF.

This chain links TRBV6-1 with TRBJ2-6; possible D gene TRBD1, 5 bases. The CDR3 covers 15 residues. V lost 4 bases, J lost 4 bases, and 11 bases lay in between. From germline, CDR1 is MNHNS and CDR2 SASEGT. CDR3 coding DNA: TGTGCCAGCAGTGTCGGACATTCCGGGGCCAACGTCCTGACTTTC. Translating gives CASSVGHSGANVLTF.

The V gene is TRBV11-2, the J gene TRBJ2-4; possible D gene TRBD1, 6 bases. Germline lookup yields CDR1 SGHAT and CDR2 FQNNGV. The length of the CDR3 is 15 residues. Trimming cost V 5 bases and J 5 bases, with 16 bases left between them. The CDR3 is CASSRNWDTENIQYF. For the CDR3, the DNA is TGTGCCAGCAGCCGTAATTGGGACACAGAAAACATTCAGTACTTC. Drawing the rest from reference TRBV11-2 and TRBJ2-4, the complete variable domain is EAGVAQSPRYKIIEKRQSVAFWCNPISGHATLYWYQQILGQGPKLLIQFQNNGVVDDSQLPKDRFSAERLKGVDSTLKIQPAKLEDSAVYLCASSRNWDTENIQYFGAGTRLSVL.

This clonotype was counted between two and nine times. This sequence joins TRBV29-1 and TRBJ1-2; D unresolved. Germline assignment: CDR1 SQVTM and CDR2 ANQGSEA. The CDR3 is made up of 14 amino acids. V dropped 0 bases and J dropped 4 bases, with 12 bases sitting between them. The chain's CDR3 is CSVEDRGRTYGYTF. Written as DNA, the CDR3 is TGCAGCGTTGAAGATCGCGGCAGGACCTATGGCTACACCTTC.

The chain has TRBV20-1 and TRBJ2-6; D gene uncertain. Germline loops: CDR1 DFQATT, CDR2 SNEGSKA (reference sequence). CDR3 size: 13 residues. The ends were cut back, 6 bases at V and 0 bases at J, with 6 bases in the middle. CDR3 in amino acids: CSAWDSGANVLTF. The CDR3 DNA follows: TGCAGTGCGTGGGACTCTGGGGCCAACGTCCTGACTTTC.

This clonotype occurred a few times. This chain connects TRBV3-1 to TRBJ2-2; D gene unclear. The germline CDR1 and CDR2 sequences are LGHDT and YNNKEL (reference sequence). The V and J ends lost 4 bases and 6 bases respectively, with 21 bases between them. The CDR3 length is 17 residues. In DNA, the CDR3 is TGTGCCAGCAGCCCCGAGAAACTCATTCTGGATCCCGGGGAGCTGTTTTTT. Encoded protein: CASSPEKLILDPGELFF.

The table lists this clonotype with a count of one. The J gene is TRBJ1-5, the V gene TRBV5-1; D perhaps matches TRBD1 (5 bases). CDR1 and CDR2 from the germline V gene are SGHRS and YFSETQ. The CDR3 totals 15 residues. The germline V and J ends were trimmed by 4 bases and 0 bases, with 11 bases remaining between them. The CDR3 coding sequence is TGCGCCAGCAGCAAGGGACCGGATAGCAATCAGCCCCAGCATTTT. This translates into CASSKGPDSNQPQHF.

The chain employs TRBV28 and TRBJ1-1; possible D gene TRBD1, 6 bases. CDR3 length: 13 amino acids. The V and J ends lost 6 bases and 3 bases respectively, with 11 bases between them. Germline V CDR1 and CDR2: MDHEN, SYDVKM. The chain's CDR3 is CASRLQGDTEAFF. The CDR3, as DNA: TGTGCCAGCAGATTACAGGGTGACACTGAAGCTTTCTTT.

Only a few counts were recorded for this clonotype. The J gene is TRBJ2-2, the V gene TRBV5-1; D may be TRBD1 (5 bases). Germline assignment: CDR1 SGHRS and CDR2 YFSETQ. V was pared by 2 bases and J by 7 bases, with 15 bases between. The CDR3 has 15 amino acids. The CDR3 reads CASSFTYDSVGELFF. The DNA for the CDR3 is TGCGCCAGCAGCTTCACCTATGACAGCGTCGGGGAGCTGTTTTTT.

The V gene is TRBV7-3, the J gene TRBJ2-5; 8 positions match TRBD1. V lost 8 bases, J lost 7 bases, and 9 bases stayed unmatched. Germline-derived CDR1 and CDR2 are SGHTA and FQGTGA. The length of the CDR3 is 13 residues. For the CDR3, the DNA is TGTGCCAGCGCATCGACAGGGGTCGGGACCCAGTACTTC. Translation: CASASTGVGTQYF.

The CDR3 spells CAWSVRPNSNEQFF. The CDR3 coding sequence is TGTGCCTGGAGTGTACGACCAAATAGCAATGAGCAGTTCTTC. The chain combines TRBV30 with TRBJ2-1; D gene ambiguous. This CDR3 is 14 amino acids long. Trimming took 0 bases from V and 6 from J, leaving 12 bases between them. Germline lookup yields CDR1 GTSNPN and CDR2 SVGIG (reference sequence).

The V call is TRBV12-3 or TRBV12-4, the J call TRBJ2-1, with D tentatively TRBD2 (5 bases). CDR3 length: 16 amino acids. Trimming took off 6 bases at V and 1 base at J, with 16 bases between the two ends. The CDR3 bases are TGTGCCAGCAGAGTCGACTCCTGGACTTCCTACAATGAGCAGTTCTTC. Protein: CASRVDSWTSYNEQFF.

This clonotype was recorded a few times. The rearrangement links TRBV30 to TRBJ2-7, with 10 bases matching TRBD2. V lost 2 bases to trimming and J lost 2 bases; unmatched junction nucleotides: 3. The CDR3 is 14 residues long. The germline CDR1 and CDR2 sequences are GTSNPN and SVGIG (reference sequence). The CDR3 spells CAWSTSGITYEQYF. The CDR3, as DNA: TGTGCCTGGAGTACTAGCGGGATCACCTACGAGCAGTACTTC.

This chain uses TRBV7-9 with TRBJ2-3; D gene ambiguous. CDR1 is SEHNR and CDR2 is FQNEAQ in the germline V gene (reference sequence). Between the trimmed V and J ends, which lost 5 bases and 3 bases, there was a span of 18 bases. The CDR3 runs to 16 residues. CDR3 bases: TGTGCCAGCAGCCTTATTACCCCGGGCTCAACAGATACGCAGTATTTT. Translation gives CASSLITPGSTDTQYF. The full variable domain, its missing parts supplied by reference TRBV7-9 and TRBJ2-3, is DTGVSQNPRHKITKRGQNVTFRCDPISEHNRLYWYRQTLGQGPEFLTYFQNEAQLEKSRLLSDRFSAERPKGSFSTLEIQRTEQGDSAMYLCASSLITPGSTDTQYFGPGTRLTVL.

This clonotype has just a few counts. The rearrangement joins TRBV21-1 to TRBJ2-2; TRBD1 is taken as the D call from the table, unchecked against the DNA. TRBV21-1 has pseudogene status. CDR3 length: 13 residues. The CDR3 DNA sequence: TGTGCCAGCAGACCAACCCGGCCCGGGGAGCTGTTTTTT. It is translated as CASRPTRPGELFF.

This rearrangement joins TRBV15 to TRBJ2-1; D is perhaps TRBD1 (6 bases). CDR1 LNHNV and CDR2 YYDKDF come from the germline V gene (reference sequence). With 1 base removed from V and 5 bases from J, the gap between germline ends came to 15 bases. CDR3 length equals 16 residues. The CDR3 protein is CATSRVRGRINNEQFF. The CDR3 coding sequence is TGTGCCACCAGCAGAGTAAGGGGGAGAATCAACAATGAGCAGTTCTTC.

This clonotype came up many times. This chain connects TRBV20-1 to TRBJ2-3; 7 nucleotides align to TRBD2. Germline assignment: CDR1 DFQATT and CDR2 SNEGSKA (reference sequence). V trimming: 7 bases; J trimming: 3 bases; junction bases outside the gene matches: 7. The CDR3 is made up of 13 amino acids. The CDR3 nucleotides are TGCAGTGTTCCGGGAGGATCGACAGATACGCAGTATTTT. Amino acid sequence: CSVPGGSTDTQYF.

This chain joins TRBV6-5 and TRBJ2-7; 7 bases match TRBD2. J lost 3 bases, V lost 2 bases, and 7 bases had no gene match. The V gene's germline CDR1 is MNHEY and CDR2 SVGAGI. The CDR3 runs to 15 residues. Here the CDR3 DNA reads TGTGCCAGCAGTTACCGGAGCGGGGATATCTACGAGCAGTACTTC. Amino acid sequence: CASSYRSGDIYEQYF.

This clonotype was counted a few times. V is TRBV2 and J is TRBJ2-7; a weak D match, TRBD1 (6 bases). The V and J ends lost 6 bases and 2 bases respectively, with 14 bases between them. There are 14 residues in the CDR3. Per germline, CDR1 SNHLY and CDR2 FYNNEI. The CDR3 bases are TGTGCCAGCAGATCCGGGACACAGACCTACGAGCAGTACTTC. Residues: CASRSGTQTYEQYF.

In this sample, this clonotype turned up a few times. This chain uses TRBV29-1 with TRBJ2-2; D remains unclear. The CDR3 runs 16 residues. CDR1 and CDR2 from the germline V gene are SQVTM and ANQGSEA. The ends were cut back, 4 bases at V and 0 bases at J, with 15 bases in the middle. CDR3 sequence: CSVALSRSSNTGELFF. As DNA, the CDR3 is TGCAGCGTTGCCCTATCTAGATCCTCGAACACCGGGGAGCTGTTTTTT.